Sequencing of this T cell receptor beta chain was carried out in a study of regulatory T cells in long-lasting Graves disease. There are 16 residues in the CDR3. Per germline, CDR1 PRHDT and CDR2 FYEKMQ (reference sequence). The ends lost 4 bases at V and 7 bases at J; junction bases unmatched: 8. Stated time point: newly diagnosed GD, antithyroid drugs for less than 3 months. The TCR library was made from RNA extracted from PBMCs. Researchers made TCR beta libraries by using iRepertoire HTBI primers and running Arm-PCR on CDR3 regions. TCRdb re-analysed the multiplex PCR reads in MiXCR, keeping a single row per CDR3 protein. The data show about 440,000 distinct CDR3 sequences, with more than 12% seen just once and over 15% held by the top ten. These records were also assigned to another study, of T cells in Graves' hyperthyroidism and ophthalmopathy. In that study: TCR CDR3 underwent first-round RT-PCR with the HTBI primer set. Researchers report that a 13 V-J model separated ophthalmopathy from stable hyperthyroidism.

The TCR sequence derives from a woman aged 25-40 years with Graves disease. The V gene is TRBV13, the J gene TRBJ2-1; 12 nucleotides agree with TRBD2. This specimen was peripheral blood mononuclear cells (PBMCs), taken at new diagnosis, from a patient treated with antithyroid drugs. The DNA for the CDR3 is TGTGCCAGCAGCTCAGGCACTAGCGGGAGGAGGAATGAGCAGTTCTTC. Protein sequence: CASSSGTSGRRNEQFF.